This paragraph reports one T cell receptor beta chain. The entry originates in a study of blood T cell repertoires in COVID-19. Study overall: Samples representing acute and convalescent COVID-19 were sourced from the United States, Italy and Spain.

Participants, about 18 to 90 years old, spanned about 26 US areas. Clinical history as reported by participants underpinned cohort assignment. Per the germline V gene, CDR1 is SEHNR and CDR2 is FQNEAQ (reference sequence). The CDR3 extends over 16 amino acids. With V trimmed by 5 bases and J by 10 bases, 17 bases remained unmatched. The repertoire was sequenced with immunoSEQ multiplex PCR; TCRdb's copy has only in-frame clones and lacks some. In the table there are some 390,000 clones, around 92% of which are singletons. The chain is built from TRBV7-9 and TRBJ1-1; 9 bases are shared with TRBD1. Sequenced: PBMCs or T cells enriched from blood (not recorded which). This clonotype originated in a woman in her twenties or thirties who had recovered from COVID-19. This chain's CDR3 is CASSLPQGQGKASAFF. In DNA, the CDR3 is TGTGCCAGCAGCCTCCCTCAAGGACAGGGGAAAGCGTCAGCTTTCTTT. The full variable domain, with the rest looked up from reference TRBV7-9 and TRBJ1-1, is DTGVSQNPRHKITKRGQNVTFRCDPISEHNRLYWYRQTLGQGPEFLTYFQNEAQLEKSRLLSDRFSAERPKGSFSTLEIQRTEQGDSAMYLCASSLPQGQGKASAFFGQGTRLTVV.